The 16 T cell receptor beta chains listed next were all sequenced from one sample in a study of T cell clonality in common variable immunodeficiency. Sequencing was performed with immunoSEQ multiplex PCR; in TCRdb, only in-frame clones are kept and a portion is missing. The sample has tens of thousands of clones, none seen only once. The sequenced material came from peripheral blood mononuclear cells. The source of these receptors is a person between 18 and 75 years old in good health.

This clone was seen repeatedly, ten times or more. The CDR3 extends 3 residues past the end of the read, so its final part is completed from the germline J gene. The chain links TRBV19 to TRBJ1-5, with 7 bases fitting TRBD1. V was clipped by 4 bases and J by 2 bases; unmatched bases: 5. CDR3 length: 15 residues. CDR1 is LNHDA, CDR2 SQIVND, per germline (reference sequence). The CDR3 sequence is CASSTGTAGNQPQHF. Partial CDR3 DNA: TGTGCCAGTAGTACCGGGACAGCGGGCAATCAGCCC.

This clone was counted only a few times. The read ends 3 residues early relative to the CDR3; the germline J gene fills the gap. The chain combines TRBV19 with TRBJ1-5; 7 bases map to TRBD1. Germline CDR1 and CDR2: LNHDA and SQIVND (reference sequence). This CDR3 is 13 amino acids long. The junction had 2 bases not matched to a gene; V was cut back by 5 bases and J by 4 bases. The CDR3: CASSPGQNQPQHF. CDR3 DNA (partial): TGTGCCAGTAGTCCGGGACAGAATCAGCCC.

Many counts were recorded for this clone. The read ends 3 residues shy of where the CDR3 ends; the end is completed using the germline J gene. The rearrangement uses TRBV30 and TRBJ2-3; D is undetermined. Germline V gene sequence: CDR1 GTSNPN, CDR2 SVGIG (reference sequence). Trimming took 4 bases from V and 3 from J, leaving 11 bases between them. This CDR3 region has 13 residues. CDR3 in amino acids: CAWNRWRTDTQYF. The CDR3 DNA, read in part, is TGTGCCTGGAATCGGTGGCGGACAGATACG.

About this clone itself: The CDR3 end falls 3 residues outside the read, so it is completed with the germline J gene. This chain joins TRBV19 and TRBJ2-3; 10 bases fit TRBD2. The V segment lost 5 bases and the J segment 2 bases; nucleotides outside the gene matches: 16. Germline V gene lookup returns CDR1 LNHDA and CDR2 SQIVND (reference sequence). The CDR3 is 19 amino acids. CDR3 DNA (partial): TGTGCCAGTAGTTTCCAGCGGGGGGGCCTACGGGAAGACACAGATACG. Amino acids: CASSFQRGGLREDTDT. In full, the CDR3 is CASSFQRGGLREDTDTQYF.

This clone was seen repeatedly, ten times or more. Read data end 3 residues before the CDR3 end; the end is taken from the germline J gene. The chain joins TRBV7-9 to TRBJ2-3; tentatively, D is TRBD1 (6 bases). The CDR3 has 14 amino acids. The V gene's germline CDR1 is SEHNR and CDR2 FQNEAQ (reference sequence). V was cut by 1 base and J by 3 bases, with 8 bases left in between. CDR3 DNA, as far as it was read: TGTGCCAGCAGCTTAGTGGGACATACAGATACG. Encoded protein: CASSLVGHTDT. The CDR3 in its entirety is CASSLVGHTDTQYF. The full variable domain, its missing parts supplied by reference TRBV7-9 and TRBJ2-3, is DTGVSQNPRHKITKRGQNVTFRCDPISEHNRLYWYRQTLGQGPEFLTYFQNEAQLEKSRLLSDRFSAERPKGSFSTLEIQRTEQGDSAMYLCASSLVGHTDTQYFGPGTRLTVL.

A remark on this clone: The read halts 3 residues ahead of the CDR3 end, with the missing end drawn from the germline J gene. J is TRBJ1-2 and V is TRBV11-2; D gene uncertain. Trimming removed 0 bases from V and 6 bases from J, with 14 bases in between. CDR1 SGHAT and CDR2 FQNNGV come from the germline V gene. The CDR3 spans 15 residues. The CDR3 protein is CASSLDPPSLHGYTF. The sequenced part of the CDR3 DNA is TGTGCCAGCAGCTTAGATCCTCCCTCACTTCATGGC.

In this sample, this clone turned up a few times. CDR3 amino acids: CASEGADTQYF. The CDR3 bases that were read are TGCGCCAGTGAGGGGGCAGATACG. This sequence joins TRBV10-2 and TRBJ2-3, with D possibly matching TRBD1 (6 bases). Coverage ceases 3 residues before the CDR3 finishes, and the germline J gene fills in the end. Germline V gene sequence: CDR1 WSHSY, CDR2 SAAADI. The V end was cut by 9 bases, the J end by 4 bases, with 8 bases between. The CDR3 covers 11 residues.

This clone was picked up many times. With the read ending 3 residues before the CDR3 end, the germline J gene is used to fill in that end. V is TRBV2 and J is TRBJ2-7; D remains unclear. Germline-derived CDR1 and CDR2 are SNHLY and FYNNEI. The length of the CDR3 is 13 residues. Trimming removed 2 bases at V and 3 bases at J, with 8 bases between. CDR3 DNA (partial): TGTGCCAGCAGTGAACAACTTATCTACGAG. It encodes CASSEQLIYE. The full CDR3 protein reads CASSEQLIYEQYF.

In this sample, this clone turned up many times. The DNA ends 3 residues before the CDR3 does, and the rest of the CDR3 is filled in from the germline J gene. This chain links TRBV5-6 with TRBJ2-7; D remains ambiguous. V lost 3 bases to trimming and J lost 2 bases, with 12 bases between them. CDR1 is SGHDT and CDR2 is YYEEEE in the germline V gene. The CDR3 length is 14 residues. CDR3 protein: CASSSPKHPYEQYF. Partial CDR3 DNA: TGTGCCAGCAGCTCTCCAAAGCACCCCTACGAG. The whole variable domain, remainder taken from reference TRBV5-6 and TRBJ2-7, is DAGVTQSPTHLIKTRGQQVTLRCSPKSGHDTVSWYQQALGQGPQFIFQYYEEEERQRGNFPDRFSGHQFPNYSSELNVNALLLGDSALYLCASSSPKHPYEQYFGPGTRLTVT.

Many counts were recorded for this clone. The read comes to an end 3 residues before the CDR3 does, leaving the germline J gene to fill in the end. The V call is TRBV14, the J call TRBJ2-1, with D possibly being TRBD2 (5 bases). Between the trimmed V and J ends, which lost 1 base and 6 bases, there was a span of 13 bases. The CDR3 spans 15 residues. The germline V gene has CDR1 SGHDN and CDR2 FVKESK. This CDR3 is CASSQVRLLANEQFF. The part of the CDR3 DNA that was read is TGTGCCAGCAGCCAAGTGAGACTACTCGCCAATGAG. Full variable domain (missing parts from reference TRBV14 and TRBJ2-1): EAGVTQFPSHSVIEKGQTVTLRCDPISGHDNLYWYRRVMGKEIKFLLHFVKESKQDESGMPNNRFLAERTGGTYSTLKVQPAELEDSGVYFCASSQVRLLANEQFFGPGTRLTVL.

This clone was counted many times. The read is 3 residues too short to cover the CDR3 end, so that end is filled in from the germline J gene. V usage is TRBV9 and J usage is TRBJ2-2; 9 bases fit TRBD1. The length of the CDR3 is 15 residues. The germline CDR1 and CDR2 sequences are SGDLS and YYNGEE. V lost 5 bases and J lost 2; bases outside the gene matches: 4. Partial CDR3 DNA: TGTGCCAGCAGGGCGACAGGGGGAAACACCGGGGAG. Residues: CASRATGGNTGE. In full, the CDR3 reads CASRATGGNTGELFF.

This clone was counted many times. The read ends 3 residues early relative to the CDR3; the germline J gene fills the gap. V usage is TRBV6-1 and J usage is TRBJ1-2; D is unresolved. V lost 3 bases to trimming and J lost 5 bases, with 7 bases between them. This CDR3 is 12 amino acids long. Germline V gene sequence: CDR1 MNHNS, CDR2 SASEGT. CDR3 sequence: CASSDLRYGYTF. The CDR3 bases that were read are TGTGCCAGCAGTGATCTTCGGTATGGC.

A few counts support this clone. Read data end 3 residues before the CDR3 end; the end is taken from the germline J gene. The V and J genes are TRBV6-1 and TRBJ2-7; D remains ambiguous. The CDR3 loop spans 13 amino acids. Deletions cut 4 bases from V and 3 bases from J, with 10 bases between. Germline V CDR1 and CDR2: MNHNS, SASEGT. CDR3 DNA (partial): TGTGCCAGCAGTGGGAGTCCGGGCTACGAG. Translating it yields CASSGSPGYE. The entire CDR3 reads CASSGSPGYEQYF.

The sample holds many counts of this clone. The sequence runs out 3 residues before the end of the CDR3; the remainder is reconstructed from the germline J gene. This sequence joins TRBV29-1 and TRBJ2-7; perhaps TRBD2 as D (6 bases). V dropped 4 bases and J dropped 1 base, with 8 bases sitting between them. The CDR3 consists of 12 residues. Germline CDR1 reads SQVTM; CDR2 reads ANQGSEA. Incomplete CDR3 DNA: TGCAGCGTTGGGGACTTTTCCTACGAG. Its protein product is CSVGDFSYE. The entire CDR3 protein reads CSVGDFSYEQYF.

This clone has a count of ten or more. Read data end 3 residues before the CDR3 end; the end is taken from the germline J gene. The chain links TRBV30 to TRBJ2-3; D is unclear. Germline V gives CDR1 GTSNPN, CDR2 SVGIG (reference sequence). The V and J ends lost 2 bases and 0 bases respectively, with 6 bases between them. This CDR3 contains 13 residues. The CDR3 loop is CAWSWPSTDTQYF. The CDR3 DNA, read in part, is TGTGCCTGGAGTTGGCCGAGCACAGATACG.

This clone was counted many times. The part of the CDR3 DNA that was read is TGTGCCAGCAGCCGGACTTGGGAGGACACTGAA. It translates to CASSRTWEDTE. The whole CDR3 sequence reads CASSRTWEDTEAFF. The chain combines TRBV14 with TRBJ1-1; D gene unclear. The missing CDR3 end, 3 residues past where the read stops, is filled in from the germline J gene. The CDR3 spans 14 residues. Trimming took 4 bases from V and 3 from J, leaving 12 bases between them. Germline assignment: CDR1 SGHDN and CDR2 FVKESK.